These T cell receptor beta chains were read from a single sample in a study of T cells in Graves' hyperthyroidism and ophthalmopathy. Using its own MiXCR run on the multiplex PCR reads, TCRdb lists one record per CDR3 protein. The sample records over 300,000 distinct CDR3 sequences, approximately 13% being singletons. Sequencing was carried out using blood. The source of these receptors is a woman in her thirties or forties with Graves' ophthalmopathy. CDR3s include the opening cysteine and the closing phenylalanine or tryptophan. The order of the fields is J gene, CDR3 length, clone size, D gene, V gene, CDR3 protein, CDR3 DNA. D genes are given only for firm matches. Part of the rows lack a size; the others show once, few, many or a class for expanded clones.

>TRBJ2-7|15|.|TRBD1|TRBV18
CASSPPTGNTYEQYF
TGTGCCAGCTCACCCCCGACAGGGAACACCTACGAGCAGTACTTC
>TRBJ1-1|11|many|.|TRBV29-1
CSVAGATEAFF
TGCAGCGTGGCAGGGGCAACTGAAGCTTTCTTT
>TRBJ1-1|15|many|.|TRBV10-3
CAITQRGPMNTEAFF
TGTGCCATCACCCAGAGGGGACCGATGAACACTGAAGCTTTCTTT
>TRBJ2-7|12|many|.|TRBV2
CASNDLAYEQYF
TGTGCCAGCAATGACCTCGCCTACGAGCAGTACTTC
>TRBJ2-2|14|many|.|TRBV7-8
CASSLISGDGELFF
TGTGCCAGCAGCTTAATTTCCGGGGACGGGGAGCTGTTTTTT
>TRBJ2-1|14|once|.|TRBV9
CASSVKYEVGEQFF
TGTGCCAGCAGCGTAAAATACGAAGTGGGTGAGCAGTTCTTC
>TRBJ2-1|15|many|.|TRBV20-1
CSARGSGLPYNEQFF
TGCAGTGCTAGAGGGTCGGGACTCCCCTACAATGAGCAGTTCTTC
>TRBJ1-3|15|many|.|TRBV6-1
CASSEQGSTGNTIYF
TGTGCCAGCAGTGAACAGGGCTCGACTGGAAACACCATATATTTT
>TRBJ2-2|19|few|TRBD1|TRBV7-2
CASSCGQGAYTANTGELFF
TGTGCCAGCAGCTGTGGACAGGGAGCCTATACTGCGAACACCGGGGAGCTGTTTTTT
>TRBJ2-3|16|many|TRBD2|TRBV7-2
CASSPGLAGRKDTQYF
TGTGCCAGCAGCCCTGGACTAGCGGGACGGAAGGATACGCAGTATTTT
>TRBJ1-2|11|.|.|TRBV11-3
CASGRGGGYTF
TGTGCCAGCGGCCGAGGTGGGGGCTACACCTTC
>TRBJ2-3|14|.|.|TRBV19
CASSRQESTDTQYF
TGTGCCAGTAGTAGACAGGAGAGCACAGATACGCAGTATTTT
>TRBJ1-4|14|few|.|TRBV12-3/TRBV12-4
CASSLRPGWEKLFF
TGTGCCAGCAGTTTGCGGCCGGGGTGGGAAAAACTGTTTTTT
>TRBJ2-2|14|few|.|TRBV13
CASSSLGNTGELFF
TGTGCCAGCAGCTCGTTGGGGAACACCGGGGAGCTGTTTTTT
>TRBJ1-1|13|many|.|TRBV3-1
CASSQGGNTEAFF
TGTGCCAGCAGCCAGGGGGGGAACACTGAAGCTTTCTTT
>TRBJ2-5|14|many|.|TRBV12-3/TRBV12-4
CASSPSGLHEDQYF
TGTGCCAGCAGTCCCTCGGGGCTCCATGAGGACCAGTACTTC
>TRBJ1-1|14|many|.|TRBV6-1
CASSERTHFTEAFF
TGTGCCAGCAGCGAGAGGACCCACTTCACTGAAGCTTTCTTT
>TRBJ1-2|14|many|.|TRBV11-2
CASSRHPGDYGYTF
TGTGCCAGCAGCCGTCATCCCGGAGACTATGGCTACACCTTC
>TRBJ1-6|16|.|TRBD1|TRBV2
CASSPQGSSYNSPLHF
TGTGCCAGCAGTCCACAGGGGAGCTCCTATAATTCACCCCTCCACTTT
>TRBJ2-1|14|.|.|TRBV20-1
CSASSGVGNNEQFF
TGCAGTGCTAGTTCCGGGGTCGGGAACAATGAGCAGTTCTTC
>TRBJ2-2|15|many|.|TRBV2
CASSILQSSTGELFF
TGTGCCAGCAGTATCCTACAATCAAGCACCGGGGAGCTGTTTTTT
>TRBJ2-3|18|many|TRBD2|TRBV14
CASSQDRGGQRGTDTQYF
TGTGCCAGCAGCCAAGATCGAGGGGGGCAGCGGGGGACAGATACGCAGTATTTT
>TRBJ1-1|17|many|.|TRBV11-2
CASSLRRGVPRDTEAFF
TGTGCCAGCAGCTTACGCCGAGGGGTACCAAGAGACACTGAAGCTTTCTTT
>TRBJ1-6|15|many|TRBD1|TRBV6-1
CASSGRDRENSPLHF
TGTGCCAGCAGTGGCAGGGACAGGGAAAATTCACCCCTCCACTTT
>TRBJ2-1|15|.|.|TRBV7-9
CASSLVRQPYNEQFF
TGTGCCAGCAGCTTAGTTCGTCAGCCCTACAATGAGCAGTTCTTC
>TRBJ2-7|13|few|.|TRBV30
CAWRGLGSYEQYF
TGTGCCTGGAGAGGTCTGGGTTCCTACGAGCAGTACTTC
>TRBJ2-7|14|many|TRBD1|TRBV3-1
CASSQGTGTYEQYF
TGTGCCAGCAGCCAAGGGACAGGGACCTACGAGCAGTACTTC
>TRBJ2-5|16|.|TRBD2|TRBV15
CATSRGAGAYQETQYF
TGTGCCACCAGCAGAGGAGCGGGAGCGTACCAAGAGACCCAGTACTTC
>TRBJ1-1|14|many|.|TRBV30
CAWSSGLKNTEAFF
TGTGCCTGGAGTTCGGGACTCAAGAACACTGAAGCTTTCTTT
>TRBJ2-3|13|many|.|TRBV7-9
CASSTQGTDTQYF
TGTGCCAGCAGCACCCAAGGTACAGATACGCAGTATTTT
>TRBJ1-1|14|many|TRBD1|TRBV11-2
CASSLSRDRASAFF
TGTGCCAGCAGCCTATCCCGGGACAGGGCGTCAGCTTTCTTT